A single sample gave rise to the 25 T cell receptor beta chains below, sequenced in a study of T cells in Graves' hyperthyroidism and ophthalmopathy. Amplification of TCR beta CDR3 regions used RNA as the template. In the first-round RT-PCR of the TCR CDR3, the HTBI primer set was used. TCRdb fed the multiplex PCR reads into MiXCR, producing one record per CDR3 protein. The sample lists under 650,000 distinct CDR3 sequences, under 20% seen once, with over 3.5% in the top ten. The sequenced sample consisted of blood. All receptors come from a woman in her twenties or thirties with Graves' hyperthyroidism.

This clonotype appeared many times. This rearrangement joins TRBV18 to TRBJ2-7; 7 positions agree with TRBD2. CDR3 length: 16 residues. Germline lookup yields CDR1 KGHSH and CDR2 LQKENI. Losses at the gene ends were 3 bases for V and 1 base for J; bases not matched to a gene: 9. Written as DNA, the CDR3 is TGTGCCAGCTCACCCTCGGGAGGCGGGCCTTCCTACGAGCAGTACTTC. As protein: CASSPSGGGPSYEQYF.

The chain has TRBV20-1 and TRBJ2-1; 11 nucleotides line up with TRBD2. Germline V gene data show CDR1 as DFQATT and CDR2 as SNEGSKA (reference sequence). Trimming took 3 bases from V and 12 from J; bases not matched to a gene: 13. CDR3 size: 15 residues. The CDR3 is CSARAQLAGGPWQFF. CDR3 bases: TGCAGTGCTAGGGCCCAGCTAGCGGGGGGCCCATGGCAGTTCTTC.

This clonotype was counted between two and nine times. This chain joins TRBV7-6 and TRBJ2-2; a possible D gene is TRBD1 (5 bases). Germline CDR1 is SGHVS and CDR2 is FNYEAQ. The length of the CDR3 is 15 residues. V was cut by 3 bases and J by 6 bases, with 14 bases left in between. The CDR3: CASSFLALGAGELFF. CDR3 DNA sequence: TGTGCCAGCAGCTTTTTGGCGCTAGGGGCCGGGGAGCTGTTTTTT.

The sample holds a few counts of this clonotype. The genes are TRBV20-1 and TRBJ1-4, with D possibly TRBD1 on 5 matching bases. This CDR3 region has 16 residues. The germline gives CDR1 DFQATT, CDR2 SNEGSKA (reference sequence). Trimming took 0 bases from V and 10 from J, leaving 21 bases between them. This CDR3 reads CSARDLVLSGPGKLFF. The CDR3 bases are TGCAGTGCTAGAGATCTTGTTCTATCGGGGCCGGGAAAACTGTTTTTT.

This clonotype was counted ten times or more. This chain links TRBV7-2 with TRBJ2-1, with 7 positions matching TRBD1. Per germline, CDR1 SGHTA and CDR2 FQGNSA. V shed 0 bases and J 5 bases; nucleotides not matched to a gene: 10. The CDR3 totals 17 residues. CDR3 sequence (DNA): TGTGCCAGCAGCTTAGCCAGGGGGACAGCGCCCAACAATGAGCAGTTCTTC. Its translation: CASSLARGTAPNNEQFF.

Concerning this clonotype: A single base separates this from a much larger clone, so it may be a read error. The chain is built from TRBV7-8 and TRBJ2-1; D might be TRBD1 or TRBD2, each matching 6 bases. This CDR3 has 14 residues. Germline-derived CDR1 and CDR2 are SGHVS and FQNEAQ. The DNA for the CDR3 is TGTGTCAGCTCCTCTTGGACAGAAGGAGGGGAGCAGTTCTTC. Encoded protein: CVSSSWTEGGEQFF.

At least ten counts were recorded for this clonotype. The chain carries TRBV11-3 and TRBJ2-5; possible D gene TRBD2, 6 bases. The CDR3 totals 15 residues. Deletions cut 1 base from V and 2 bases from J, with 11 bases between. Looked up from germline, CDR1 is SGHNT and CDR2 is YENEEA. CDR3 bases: TGTGCCAGCAGCTTAGGCGGGGACGGACAAGAGACCCAGTACTTC. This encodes CASSLGGDGQETQYF.

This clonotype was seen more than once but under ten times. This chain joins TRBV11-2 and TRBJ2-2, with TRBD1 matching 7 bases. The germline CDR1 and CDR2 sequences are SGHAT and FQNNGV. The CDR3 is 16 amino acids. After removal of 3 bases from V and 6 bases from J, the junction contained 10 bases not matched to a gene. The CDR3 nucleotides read TGTGCCAGCAGCTTTCCCCTCGACAGGGTTGCCGGGGAGCTGTTTTTT. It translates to CASSFPLDRVAGELFF.

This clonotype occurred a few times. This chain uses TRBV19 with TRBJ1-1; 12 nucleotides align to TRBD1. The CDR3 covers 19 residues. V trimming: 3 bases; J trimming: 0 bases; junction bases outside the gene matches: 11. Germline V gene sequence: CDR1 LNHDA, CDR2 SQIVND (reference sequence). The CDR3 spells CASSIGGTGGRGMNTEAFF. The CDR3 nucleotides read TGTGCCAGTAGTATTGGGGGGACAGGGGGCCGAGGTATGAACACTGAAGCTTTCTTT. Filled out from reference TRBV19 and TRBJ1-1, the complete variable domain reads DGGITQSPKYLFRKEGQNVTLSCEQNLNHDAMYWYRQDPGQGLRLIYYSQIVNDFQKGDIAEGYSVSREKKESFPLTVTSAQKNPTAFYLCASSIGGTGGRGMNTEAFFGQGTRLTVV.

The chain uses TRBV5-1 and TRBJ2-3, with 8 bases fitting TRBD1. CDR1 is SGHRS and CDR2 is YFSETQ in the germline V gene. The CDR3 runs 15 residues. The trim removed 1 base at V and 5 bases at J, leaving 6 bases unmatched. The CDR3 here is CASSLMQGARDTQYF. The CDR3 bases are TGCGCCAGCAGCTTGATGCAGGGGGCAAGAGATACGCAGTATTTT.

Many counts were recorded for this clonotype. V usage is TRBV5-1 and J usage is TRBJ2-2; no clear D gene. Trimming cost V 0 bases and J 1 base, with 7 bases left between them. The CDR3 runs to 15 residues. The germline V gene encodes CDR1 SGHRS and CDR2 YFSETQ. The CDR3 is CASSLVVGNTGELFF. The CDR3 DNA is TGCGCCAGCAGCTTGGTTGTCGGGAACACCGGGGAGCTGTTTTTT.

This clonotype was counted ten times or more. CDR3 sequence: CASLGDNEQFF. CDR3 DNA: TGTGCCAGCTTAGGGGACAATGAGCAGTTCTTC. This chain connects TRBV3-1 to TRBJ2-1; D might be TRBD1 (5 bases). Germline V lookup: CDR1 LGHDT, CDR2 YNNKEL (reference sequence). This CDR3 spans 11 amino acids. Trimming stripped 8 bases from V and 5 bases from J, with 7 bases between.

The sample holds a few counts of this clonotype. Here the CDR3 reads CAWSPTNEKLFF. CDR3 bases: TGTGCCTGGAGTCCCACTAATGAAAAACTGTTTTTT. The chain uses TRBV30 and TRBJ1-4, with D unclear. This CDR3 has 12 residues. V was clipped by 2 bases and J by 2 bases, with 3 bases between them. CDR1 and CDR2 from the germline V gene are GTSNPN and SVGIG (reference sequence).

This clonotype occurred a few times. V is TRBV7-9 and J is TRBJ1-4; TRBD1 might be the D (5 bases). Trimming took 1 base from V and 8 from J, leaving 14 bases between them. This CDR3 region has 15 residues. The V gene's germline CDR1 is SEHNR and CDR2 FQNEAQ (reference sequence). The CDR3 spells CASSLGFRVEEKLFF. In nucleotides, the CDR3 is TGTGCCAGCAGCTTAGGCTTCAGGGTAGAAGAAAAACTGTTTTTT.

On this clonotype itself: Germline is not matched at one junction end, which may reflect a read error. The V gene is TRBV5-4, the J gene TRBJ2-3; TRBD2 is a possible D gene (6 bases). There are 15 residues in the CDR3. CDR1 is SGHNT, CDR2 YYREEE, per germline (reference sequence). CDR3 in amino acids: CATRVEGLRTDAQYF. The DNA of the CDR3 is TGTGCCACCAGAGTGGAGGGGCTCCGCACAGATGCGCAGTATTTT.

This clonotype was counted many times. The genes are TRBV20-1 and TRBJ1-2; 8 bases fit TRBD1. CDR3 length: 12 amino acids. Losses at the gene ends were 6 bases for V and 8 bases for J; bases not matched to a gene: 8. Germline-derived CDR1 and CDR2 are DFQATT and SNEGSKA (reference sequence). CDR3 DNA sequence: TGCAGTGCGAGTGGACAGGGCAACGGCTACACCTTC. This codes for CSASGQGNGYTF.

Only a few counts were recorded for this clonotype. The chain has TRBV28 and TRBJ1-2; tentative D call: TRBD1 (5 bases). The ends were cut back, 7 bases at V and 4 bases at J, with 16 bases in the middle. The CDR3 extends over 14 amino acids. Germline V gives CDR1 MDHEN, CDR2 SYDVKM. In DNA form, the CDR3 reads TGTGCCAGCAATCCTGGGGGGGGTGGCTATGGCTACACCTTC. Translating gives CASNPGGGGYGYTF.

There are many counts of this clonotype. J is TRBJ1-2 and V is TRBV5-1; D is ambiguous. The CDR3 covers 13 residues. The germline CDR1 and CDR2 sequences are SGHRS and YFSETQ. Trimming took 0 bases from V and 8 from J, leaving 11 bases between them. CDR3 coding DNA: TGCGCCAGCAGCTTGGACGGGTTAGGAGGCTACACCTTC. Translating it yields CASSLDGLGGYTF.

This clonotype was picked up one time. The CDR3 DNA reads as TGTGCCAGCAGCTTAGAGGGGCGTAATTCACCCCTCCACTTT. Translation gives CASSLEGRNSPLHF. The gene calls are TRBV11-2 and TRBJ1-6, with a weak D call TRBD1 (5 bases). V lost 0 bases and J lost 6, with 6 bases in between. Germline V CDR1 and CDR2: SGHAT, FQNNGV. This CDR3 has 14 amino acids.

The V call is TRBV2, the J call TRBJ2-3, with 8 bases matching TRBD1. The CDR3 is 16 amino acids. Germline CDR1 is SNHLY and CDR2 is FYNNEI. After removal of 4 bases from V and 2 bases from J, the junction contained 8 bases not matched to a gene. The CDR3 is CASSGGGQGNTDTQYF. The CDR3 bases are TGTGCCAGCAGTGGTGGTGGACAGGGAAACACAGATACGCAGTATTTT.

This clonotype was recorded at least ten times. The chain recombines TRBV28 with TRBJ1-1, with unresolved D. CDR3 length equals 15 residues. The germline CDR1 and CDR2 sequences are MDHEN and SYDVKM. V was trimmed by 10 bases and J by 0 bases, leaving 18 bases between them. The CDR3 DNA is TGTGCCATCCTAAAAAGGTGGCAGATGAACACTGAAGCTTTCTTT. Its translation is CAILKRWQMNTEAFF.

The CDR3 DNA follows: TGTGCCTGGAGGATCGGGACCCTTAATTCACCCCTCCACTTT. This sequence encodes CAWRIGTLNSPLHF. J is TRBJ1-6 and V is TRBV30; TRBD1 is a possible D gene (5 bases). This CDR3 has 14 residues. V was trimmed by 3 bases and J by 6 bases, leaving 12 bases between them. The V gene's germline CDR1 is GTSNPN and CDR2 SVGIG (reference sequence).

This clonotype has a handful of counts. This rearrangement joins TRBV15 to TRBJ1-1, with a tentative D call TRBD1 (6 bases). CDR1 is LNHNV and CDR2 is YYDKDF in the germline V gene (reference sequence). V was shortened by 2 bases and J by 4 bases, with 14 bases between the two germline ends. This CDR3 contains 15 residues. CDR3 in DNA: TGTGCCACCAGCAGACCCGGTACAGGGTTCACTGAAGCTTTCTTT. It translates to CATSRPGTGFTEAFF.

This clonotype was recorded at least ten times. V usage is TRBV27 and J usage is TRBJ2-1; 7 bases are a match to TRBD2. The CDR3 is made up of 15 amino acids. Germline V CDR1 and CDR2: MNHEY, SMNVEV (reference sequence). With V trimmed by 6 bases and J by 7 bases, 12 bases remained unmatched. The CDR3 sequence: CASRVRGGPKNEQFF. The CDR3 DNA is TGTGCCAGCAGAGTTAGGGGAGGGCCGAAAAATGAGCAGTTCTTC.

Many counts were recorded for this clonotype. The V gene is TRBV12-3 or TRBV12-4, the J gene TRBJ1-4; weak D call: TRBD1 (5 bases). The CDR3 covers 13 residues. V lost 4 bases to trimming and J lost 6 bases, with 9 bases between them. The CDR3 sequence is CASSSGPHEKLFF. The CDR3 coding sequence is TGTGCCAGCAGTTCGGGACCACATGAAAAACTGTTTTTT.